This TCR beta chain was sequenced in a study of blood T cell repertoires in COVID-19. The wider study: The study drew acute and convalescent COVID-19 samples from the United States, Italy and Spain. The analysed material was cDNA or gDNA that came from T cells, B-cell-depleted T cells, or PBMCs.

In the authors' methods: It was from reference gene primer amplification that nucleated cell counts were estimated. Some clones are missing from TCRdb's copy, which holds only in-frame ones; the method was immunoSEQ multiplex PCR. V, J and clone size reflect that table, while D and trimming were determined from the DNA. Here the sample spans under 300,000 clones, about 90% being singletons. CDR1 is GTSNPN and CDR2 is SVGIG in the germline V gene (reference sequence). J was trimmed by 3 bases and V by 0 bases; bases with no gene match: 5. The CDR3 contains 16 residues. The sample consisted of peripheral blood. This TCR was sampled from a man between 60 and 75 years old with acute or convalescent COVID-19. The chain employs TRBV30 and TRBJ2-1; 10 nucleotides align to TRBD1. The CDR3 loop is CAWSVQWDRGYNEQFF. The CDR3 DNA reads as TGTGCCTGGAGTGTACAGTGGGACAGGGGCTACAATGAGCAGTTCTTC.